The count of the clone carrying this TCR beta chain is one. Using immunoSEQ multiplex PCR, the repertoire was profiled, and TCRdb retains in-frame clones only, with some absent. The profile covers a few hundred thousand clones, with roughly 80% appearing a single time and approximately 4% taken by the ten largest. This sample is part of a study of blood T cell repertoires in COVID-19. Looking at the study overall: The origin of the acute and convalescent COVID-19 samples was the United States, Italy and Spain. PBMCs, B-cell-depleted T cells, or T cells provided the cDNA or gDNA that made up the material.

The CDR3 has 14 residues. V was trimmed by 0 bases and J by 6 bases, leaving 8 bases between them. CDR1 and CDR2 (germline): SGHVS, FQNEAQ. Grouping used clinical history reported by participants in a survey and questionnaire. The chain combines TRBV7-8 with TRBJ2-2; D is perhaps TRBD1 (6 bases). Specimen: PBMCs or T cells enriched from blood (not recorded which). The receptor's source is a young man with acute COVID-19. CDR3 in amino acids: CASSLAGAPGELFF. The DNA of the CDR3 is TGTGCCAGCAGCTTAGCGGGGGCTCCCGGGGAGCTGTTTTTT.